This TCR beta chain emerged from a study of a mutant IDH1 vaccine in newly diagnosed glioma. As to time point: week 23, last vaccination. The content of each vaccine dose was 300 ug of mutant IDH1 20-mer peptide, and topical imiquimod accompanied it. Clones were sequenced by immunoSEQ multiplex PCR, and TCRdb holds only the in-frame ones, with some missing. This sample yields over 35,000 clones, of which about 88% are seen a single time; approximately 2.5% belongs to the top ten. V dropped 2 bases and J dropped 8 bases, with 10 bases sitting between them. The CDR3 spans 13 residues. The V gene's germline CDR1 is MNHEY and CDR2 SVGAGI. As for this clone: Its specificity is not known.

V gene TRBV6-5 combines with J gene TRBJ2-1; D is perhaps TRBD1 (7 bases). This sequence originates from a woman under 30 with glioma. Some clones in this sample may be carry-over from other donors' samples. This material consisted of PBMCs, taken from a glioma patient whose treatment included an IDH1 peptide vaccine. Written as DNA, the CDR3 is TGTGCCAGCAGTTACCAGGGGGGCGATGAGCAGTTCTTC. Translated, it gives CASSYQGGDEQFF.